A single sample is the source of the 13 T cell receptor beta chains below, sequenced in a study of blood T cell repertoires in COVID-19. Generated by immunoSEQ multiplex PCR, the TCRdb table keeps only in-frame clones and is missing some. Here the sample spans 250,000 to 300,000 clones, 80% to 90% being singletons. The sample consisted of PBMCs or T cells enriched from blood (not recorded which). These receptors all come from a man aged 35-49 years who had recovered from COVID-19.

J is TRBJ2-3 and V is TRBV10-2; no clear D. CDR1 is WSHSY, CDR2 SAAADI, per germline. CDR3 size: 12 residues. Deletions cut 3 bases from V and 6 bases from J, with 7 bases between. In nucleotides, the CDR3 is TGCGCCAGCAGTGATGGCAGTGATACGCAGTATTTT. It is translated as CASSDGSDTQYF.

J is TRBJ1-6 and V is TRBV7-8, with D possibly being TRBD1 (6 bases). The CDR3 spans 16 residues. Trimming stripped 6 bases from V and 7 bases from J, with 19 bases between. Looked up from germline, CDR1 is SGHVS and CDR2 is FQNEAQ. CDR3 protein: CASSTEPTGANSPLHF. The CDR3 bases are TGTGCCAGCAGTACCGAACCGACAGGAGCGAATTCACCCCTCCACTTT.

Worth noting for this clone: Other DNA sequences in this sample translate to the same CDR3. The chain is built from TRBV5-1 and TRBJ1-4; weak D call: TRBD1 (5 bases). Trimming took off 0 bases at V and 4 bases at J, with 7 bases between the two ends. CDR3 length equals 14 residues. Germline CDR1 and CDR2: SGHRS and YFSETQ. For the CDR3, the DNA is TGCGCCAGCAGCTTGGGAGACAGTAATGAAAAACTGTTTTTT. Protein: CASSLGDSNEKLFF.

The genes are TRBV18 and TRBJ1-5, with D possibly being TRBD1 (6 bases). The CDR3 sequence is 18 residues long. Trimming removed 6 bases at V and 1 base at J, with 22 bases between. Looked up from germline, CDR1 is KGHSH and CDR2 is LQKENI. CDR3 nucleotide sequence: TGTGCCAGCTCCCCGACTCCAGGGGTACGAGGCAGCAATCAGCCCCAGCATTTT. As protein: CASSPTPGVRGSNQPQHF.

This chain links TRBV7-6 with TRBJ2-7, with 10 bases matching TRBD2. Looked up from germline, CDR1 is SGHVS and CDR2 is FNYEAQ. V lost 0 bases, J lost 6 bases, and 8 bases stayed unmatched. The CDR3 runs 16 residues. The CDR3 DNA sequence: TGTGCCAGCAGCTTAGCCAGCGGGAGGGGTTCAGGCGAGCAGTACTTC. This encodes CASSLASGRGSGEQYF.

The gene calls are TRBV9 and TRBJ2-2; D remains unclear. The CDR3 covers 13 residues. From germline, CDR1 is SGDLS and CDR2 YYNGEE. V was clipped by 0 bases and J by 8 bases, with 8 bases between them. The CDR3 is CASSVALRGELFF. CDR3 bases: TGTGCCAGCAGCGTAGCGTTGCGGGGGGAGCTGTTTTTT.

The chain recombines TRBV27 with TRBJ2-7, with 10 bases identical to TRBD2. CDR1 and CDR2 from the germline V gene are MNHEY and SMNVEV (reference sequence). Trimming removed 0 bases from V and 5 bases from J; junction bases left unmatched: 7. CDR3 length: 16 residues. Written as DNA, the CDR3 is TGTGCCAGCAGTTTATCACCTAGCGGGAGAGTCCACGAGCAGTACTTC. Its protein is CASSLSPSGRVHEQYF.

In this sample, this clone turned up once. This chain uses TRBV30 with TRBJ1-4; maybe TRBD1 (6 bases). The V end lost 1 base, the J end lost 9 bases, and 21 bases lay between the germline ends. The CDR3 has 16 residues. The germline V gene has CDR1 GTSNPN and CDR2 SVGIG (reference sequence). CDR3 in DNA: TGTGCCTGGAGTGGAGAGACGTGGGGGGGCTTTAAAAAACTGTTTTTT. It is translated as CAWSGETWGGFKKLFF.

This clone has only one observation. The chain carries TRBV11-2 and TRBJ1-2; TRBD1 might be the D (5 bases). CDR3 length: 13 residues. Trimming stripped 1 base from V and 5 bases from J, with 8 bases between. CDR1 SGHAT and CDR2 FQNNGV come from the germline V gene. The CDR3 DNA reads TGTGCCAGCAGCTTAGGGGGGGTATATGGCTACACCTTC. Protein sequence: CASSLGGVYGYTF.

The V gene is TRBV3-1 (or the pseudogene TRBV3-2), the J gene TRBJ2-7, with 8 nucleotides matching TRBD2. From germline, CDR1 is LGHDT and CDR2 YNNKEL (reference sequence). The CDR3 has 15 residues. The V segment lost 3 bases and the J segment 1 base; nucleotides outside the gene matches: 5. The CDR3 nucleotides read TGTGCCAGCAGCCATAATAGCGGGAAGTCCTACGAGCAGTACTTC. This codes for CASSHNSGKSYEQYF.

The genes are TRBV5-8 and TRBJ1-5; 8 bases are shared with TRBD1. This CDR3 region has 16 residues. The germline gives CDR1 SGHTS, CDR2 YDEGEE. Germline trimming cut 2 bases from V and 2 bases from J; bases unmatched to any gene: 6. This CDR3 is CASSLMQGAGNQPQHF. The CDR3 nucleotides read TGTGCCAGCAGCTTAATGCAGGGGGCGGGCAATCAGCCCCAGCATTTT.

The chain recombines TRBV5-1 with TRBJ2-7; TRBD2 might be the D (7 bases). The germline V gene encodes CDR1 SGHRS and CDR2 YFSETQ. V was pared by 0 bases and J by 0 bases, with 13 bases between. The CDR3 extends over 16 amino acids. CDR3 DNA: TGCGCCAGCAGCTTGGCCTCGGGGGGCCCCTCCTACGAGCAGTACTTC. It is translated as CASSLASGGPSYEQYF.

CDR3 DNA sequence: TGTGCCAGCAGGGGAGGGGGGGAGACCCAGTACTTC. It codes for CASRGGGETQYF. V gene TRBV9 combines with J gene TRBJ2-5, with D tentatively TRBD2 (7 bases). CDR3 size: 12 residues. Per germline, CDR1 SGDLS and CDR2 YYNGEE. Trimming removed 5 bases at V and 5 bases at J, with 10 bases between.